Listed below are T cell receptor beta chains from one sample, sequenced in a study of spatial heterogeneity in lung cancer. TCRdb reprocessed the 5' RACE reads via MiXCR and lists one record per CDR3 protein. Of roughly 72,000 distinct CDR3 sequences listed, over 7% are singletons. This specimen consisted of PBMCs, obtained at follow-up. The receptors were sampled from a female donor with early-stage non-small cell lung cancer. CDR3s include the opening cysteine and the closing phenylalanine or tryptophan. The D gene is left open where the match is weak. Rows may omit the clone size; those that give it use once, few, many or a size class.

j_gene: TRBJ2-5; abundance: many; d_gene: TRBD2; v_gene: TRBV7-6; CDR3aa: CASSVRAGVVETQYF; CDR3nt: TGTGCCAGCAGCGTTAGAGCGGGAGTGGTAGAGACCCAGTACTTC
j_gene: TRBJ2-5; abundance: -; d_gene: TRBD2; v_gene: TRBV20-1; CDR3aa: CSARDRRLADQETQYF; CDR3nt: TGCAGTGCTAGAGACCGCCGGCTAGCGGATCAAGAGACCCAGTACTTC
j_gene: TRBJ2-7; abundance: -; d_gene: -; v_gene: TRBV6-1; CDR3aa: CASSRTGQESSYEQYF; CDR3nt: TGTGCCAGCAGTCGCACGGGGCAGGAGAGCTCCTACGAGCAGTACTTC
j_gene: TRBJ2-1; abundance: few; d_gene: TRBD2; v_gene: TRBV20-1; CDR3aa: CSARGTSAYNEQFF; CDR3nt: TGCAGTGCTAGAGGGACTAGCGCCTACAATGAGCAGTTCTTC
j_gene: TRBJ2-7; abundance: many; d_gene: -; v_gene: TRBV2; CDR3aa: CASSRGLLTYEQYF; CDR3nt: TGTGCCAGCAGTAGAGGACTCTTGACCTACGAGCAGTACTTC
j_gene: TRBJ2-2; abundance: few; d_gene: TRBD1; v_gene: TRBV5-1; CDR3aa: CATTLSGGVTGELFF; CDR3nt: TGCGCCACCACACTTTCAGGGGGCGTGACCGGGGAGCTGTTTTTT
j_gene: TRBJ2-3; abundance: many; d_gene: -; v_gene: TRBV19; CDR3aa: CASRDRDYSTDTQYF; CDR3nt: TGTGCCAGTCGCGACAGGGACTATAGCACAGATACGCAGTATTTT
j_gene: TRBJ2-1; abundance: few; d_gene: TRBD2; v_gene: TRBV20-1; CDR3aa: CSARDRLAGALGEQFF; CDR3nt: TGCAGTGCTAGAGATAGACTAGCGGGAGCTTTAGGTGAGCAGTTCTTC
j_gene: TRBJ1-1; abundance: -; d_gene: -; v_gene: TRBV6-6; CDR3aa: CASSYGQGGEAFF; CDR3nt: TGTGCCAGCAGTTACGGGCAGGGAGGTGAAGCTTTCTTT
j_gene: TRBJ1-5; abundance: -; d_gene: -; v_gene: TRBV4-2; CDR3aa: CASSQLFAGQPQHF; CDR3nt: TGTGCCAGCAGCCAGTTGTTCGCGGGTCAGCCCCAGCATTTT
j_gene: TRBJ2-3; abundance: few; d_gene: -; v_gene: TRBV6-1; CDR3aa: CASRPGDTQYF; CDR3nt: TGTGCCAGCAGACCGGGCGATACGCAGTATTTT
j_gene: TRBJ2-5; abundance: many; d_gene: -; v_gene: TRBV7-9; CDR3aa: CASSKMTSNSETQYF; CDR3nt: TGTGCCAGCAGCAAGATGACTAGTAATTCGGAGACCCAGTACTTC
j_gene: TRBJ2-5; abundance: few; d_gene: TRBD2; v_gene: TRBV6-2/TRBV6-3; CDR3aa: CASSYVPGGPQYF; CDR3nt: TGTGCCAGCAGTTACGTCCCGGGAGGTCCCCAGTACTTC
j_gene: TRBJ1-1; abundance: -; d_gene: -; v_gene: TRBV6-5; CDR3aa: CASRPPGTNTEAFF; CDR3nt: TGTGCCAGCAGACCTCCGGGGACGAACACTGAAGCTTTCTTT
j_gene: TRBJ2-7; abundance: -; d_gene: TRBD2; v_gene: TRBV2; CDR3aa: CASRDSGSYEQYF; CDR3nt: TGTGCCAGCAGGGATAGCGGGAGCTACGAGCAGTACTTC
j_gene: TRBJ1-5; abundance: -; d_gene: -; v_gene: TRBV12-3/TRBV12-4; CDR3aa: CASSPKATDQPQHF; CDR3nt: TGTGCCAGCAGTCCCAAGGCGACAGATCAGCCCCAGCATTTT
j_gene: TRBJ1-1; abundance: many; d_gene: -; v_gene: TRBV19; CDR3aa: CASSGSIITEAFF; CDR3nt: TGTGCCAGCTCAGGATCCATCATCACTGAAGCTTTCTTT
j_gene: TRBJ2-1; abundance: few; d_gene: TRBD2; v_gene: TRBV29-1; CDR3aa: CSLYGLAGGGNEQFF; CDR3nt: TGCAGCCTTTACGGCCTAGCGGGAGGCGGCAATGAGCAGTTCTTC
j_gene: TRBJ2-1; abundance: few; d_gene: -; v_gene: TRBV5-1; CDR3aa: CASRGLGYNEQFF; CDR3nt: TGCGCCAGCAGGGGGCTGGGCTACAATGAGCAGTTCTTC
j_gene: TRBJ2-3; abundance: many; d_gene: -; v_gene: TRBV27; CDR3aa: CASSLGGPTSTDTQYF; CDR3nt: TGTGCCAGCAGTTTGGGGGGTCCTACTAGCACAGATACGCAGTATTTT
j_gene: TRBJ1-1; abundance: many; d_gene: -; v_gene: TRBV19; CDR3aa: CASASRVGNTEAFF; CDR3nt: TGTGCCAGTGCGTCGCGGGTAGGGAACACTGAAGCTTTCTTT
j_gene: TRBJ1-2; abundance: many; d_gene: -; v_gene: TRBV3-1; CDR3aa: CASSQDPGLTYGYTF; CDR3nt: TGTGCCAGCAGCCAAGATCCGGGCCTTACCTATGGCTACACCTTC
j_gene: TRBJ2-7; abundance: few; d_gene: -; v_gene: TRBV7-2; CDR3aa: CASRLGGQLYEQYF; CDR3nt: TGTGCCAGCCGCCTGGGGGGACAGCTTTACGAGCAGTACTTC
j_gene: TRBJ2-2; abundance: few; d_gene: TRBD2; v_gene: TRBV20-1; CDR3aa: CSARLAGGSTGELFF; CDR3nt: TGCAGTGCTAGATTAGCGGGAGGGTCCACCGGGGAGCTGTTTTTT
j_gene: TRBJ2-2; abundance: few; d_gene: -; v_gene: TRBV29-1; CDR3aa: CSVVGNTGELFF; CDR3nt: TGCAGCGTTGTTGGGAACACCGGGGAGCTGTTTTTT
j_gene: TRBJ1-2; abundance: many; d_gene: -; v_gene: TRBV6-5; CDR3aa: CASSYSGRGDLGDGYTF; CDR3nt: TGTGCCAGCAGTTACTCGGGACGGGGGGACCTCGGCGATGGCTACACCTTC
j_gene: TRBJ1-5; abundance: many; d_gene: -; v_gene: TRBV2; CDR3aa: CASAIGRLNQPQHF; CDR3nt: TGTGCCAGCGCCATAGGACGGTTAAATCAGCCCCAGCATTTT
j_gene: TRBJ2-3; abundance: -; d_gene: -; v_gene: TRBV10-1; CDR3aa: CASISSATDTQYF; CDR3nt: TGCGCCAGTATTAGTAGCGCCACAGATACGCAGTATTTT
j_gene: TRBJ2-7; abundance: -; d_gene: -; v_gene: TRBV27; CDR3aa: CASRRPGQSSSYEQYF; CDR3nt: TGTGCCAGCAGACGACCAGGACAGTCCAGCTCCTACGAGCAGTACTTC
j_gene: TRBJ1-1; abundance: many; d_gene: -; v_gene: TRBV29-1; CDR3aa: CSVRPDLNTEAFF; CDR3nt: TGCAGCGTCCGTCCAGACCTGAACACTGAAGCTTTCTTT
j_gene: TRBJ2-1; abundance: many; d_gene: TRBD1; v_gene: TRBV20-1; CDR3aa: CSARDGGQDSNEQFF; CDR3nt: TGCAGTGCTAGAGATGGGGGACAGGATTCCAATGAGCAGTTCTTC
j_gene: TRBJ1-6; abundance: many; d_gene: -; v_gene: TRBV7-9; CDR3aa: CASSLERWVRRSPLHF; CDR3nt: TGTGCCAGCAGCTTAGAACGCTGGGTCCGGCGGTCACCCCTCCACTTT
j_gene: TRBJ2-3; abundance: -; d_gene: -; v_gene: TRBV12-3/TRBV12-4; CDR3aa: CASSISVSTDTQYF; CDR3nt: TGTGCCAGCAGCATTAGCGTTAGCACAGATACGCAGTATTTT
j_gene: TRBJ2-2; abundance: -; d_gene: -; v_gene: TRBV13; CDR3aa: CATLRDTGELFF; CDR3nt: TGTGCCACCCTCCGGGACACCGGGGAGCTGTTTTTT
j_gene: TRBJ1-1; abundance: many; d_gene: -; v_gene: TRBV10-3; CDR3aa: CAISGRTDPFEAFF; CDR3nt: TGTGCCATCAGTGGGAGGACAGACCCGTTTGAAGCTTTCTTT
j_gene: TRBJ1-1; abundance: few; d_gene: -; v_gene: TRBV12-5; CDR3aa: CASGLVLGRGTEAFF; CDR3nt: TGTGCTAGTGGTTTGGTACTGGGCAGGGGCACTGAAGCTTTCTTT
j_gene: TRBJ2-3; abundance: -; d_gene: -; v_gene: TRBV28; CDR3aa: CASSQPSTDTQYF; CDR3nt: TGTGCCAGCAGTCAGCCCAGCACAGATACGCAGTATTTT
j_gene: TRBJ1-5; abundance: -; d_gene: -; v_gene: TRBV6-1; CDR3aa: CASSWGDGNQPQHF; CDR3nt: TGTGCCAGCAGTTGGGGTGATGGCAATCAGCCCCAGCATTTT
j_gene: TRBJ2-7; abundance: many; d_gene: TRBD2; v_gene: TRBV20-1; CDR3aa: CSARDLVYSGRVYEQYF; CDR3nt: TGCAGTGCTAGAGATCTGGTTTATAGCGGGAGGGTCTACGAGCAGTACTTC
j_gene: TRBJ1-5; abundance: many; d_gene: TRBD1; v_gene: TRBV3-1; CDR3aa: CASSQDGRQGNKPQHF; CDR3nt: TGTGCCAGCAGCCAAGATGGCAGACAGGGGAATAAGCCCCAGCATTTT
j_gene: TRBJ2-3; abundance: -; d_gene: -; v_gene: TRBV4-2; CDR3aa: CASSQEKDTQYF; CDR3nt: TGTGCCAGCAGCCAAGAGAAAGATACGCAGTATTTT
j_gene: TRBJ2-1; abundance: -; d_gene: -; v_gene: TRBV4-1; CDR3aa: CASSQGSAPFREQFF; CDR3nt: TGCGCCAGCAGCCAAGGCTCGGCCCCCTTCCGTGAGCAGTTCTTC
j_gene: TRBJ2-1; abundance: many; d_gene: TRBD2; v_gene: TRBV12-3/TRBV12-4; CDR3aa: CASSPWGGTGNEQFF; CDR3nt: TGTGCCAGCAGCCCGTGGGGAGGGACCGGCAATGAGCAGTTCTTC
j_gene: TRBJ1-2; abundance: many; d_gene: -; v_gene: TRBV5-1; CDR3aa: CASSLDPLSYGYTF; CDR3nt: TGCGCCAGCAGCTTGGACCCCCTCTCATATGGCTACACCTTC
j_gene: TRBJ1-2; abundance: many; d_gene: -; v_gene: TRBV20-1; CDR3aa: CSARGWQEGEGYTF; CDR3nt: TGCAGTGCTAGAGGTTGGCAGGAGGGCGAGGGCTACACCTTC
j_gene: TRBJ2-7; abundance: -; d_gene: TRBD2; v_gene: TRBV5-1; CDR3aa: CASSLLAGGMREQYF; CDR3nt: TGCGCCAGCAGCTTACTAGCGGGAGGGATGAGGGAGCAGTACTTC